Below are 27 T cell receptor beta chains sequenced from a single sample in a study of blood T cells in healthy people across ages. A second about 7 to 11 cycle PCR used barcoded and J-beta primers. TCRdb itself ran the 5' RACE reads through MiXCR, one entry per CDR3 protein. The data contain hundreds of thousands of distinct CDR3 sequences, around three fifths of them seen just once; the ten biggest clones take up approximately 24%. The sample taken for sequencing was blood. The receptors originated from a man between 40 and 49 years old in good health.

The rearrangement joins TRBV20-1 to TRBJ2-3; 10 positions agree with TRBD1. This CDR3 comprises 14 residues. Trimming took 6 bases from V and 0 from J; bases not matched to a gene: 3. Per germline, CDR1 DFQATT and CDR2 SNEGSKA (reference sequence). CDR3 residues: CSAKGQGSTDTQYF. In DNA form, the CDR3 reads TGCAGTGCCAAGGGACAGGGGAGCACAGATACGCAGTATTTT.

On this clonotype itself: An end of the junction differs from the germline gene, which may be a read error. CDR3 in amino acids: CASSQDDASGPYNERYF. CDR3 DNA: TGTGCCAGCAGCCAAGATGACGCTAGCGGCCCCTACAATGAGCGGTACTTC. The V and J genes are TRBV4-2 and TRBJ2-1, with TRBD2 identical over 7 bases. Germline V lookup: CDR1 LGHNA, CDR2 YNFKEQ. The CDR3 consists of 17 residues.

This clonotype turned up a few times. V and J are TRBV29-1 and TRBJ2-1; 9 bases are a match to TRBD2. Losses at the gene ends were 3 bases for V and 0 bases for J; bases not matched to a gene: 3. The germline V gene has CDR1 SQVTM and CDR2 ANQGSEA. The CDR3 runs 15 residues. Here the CDR3 reads CSVDSGGSSYNEQFF. The CDR3 DNA sequence: TGCAGCGTTGATAGCGGGGGCTCCTCCTACAATGAGCAGTTCTTC.

This clonotype was counted a single time. The chain recombines TRBV12-3 or TRBV12-4 with TRBJ1-1; TRBD1 aligns across 8 bases. Trimming cost V 5 bases and J 4 bases; bases outside gene matches: 9. The CDR3 spans 15 residues. CDR3 in DNA: TGTGCCAGCAGTACAAGACAGGGGCTAGTCACTGAAGCTTTCTTT. The encoded protein is CASSTRQGLVTEAFF.

In this sample, this clonotype turned up a few times. This chain uses TRBV5-1 with TRBJ2-4, with 9 nucleotides matching TRBD1. The CDR3 sequence is 15 residues long. The germline V gene encodes CDR1 SGHRS and CDR2 YFSETQ. V lost 3 bases to trimming and J lost 6 bases; unmatched junction nucleotides: 7. Here the CDR3 DNA reads TGCGCCAGCAGCTGGAGGACAGGGGACGGAAACATTCAGTACTTC. Protein product: CASSWRTGDGNIQYF.

J is TRBJ2-2 and V is TRBV12-3 or TRBV12-4; TRBD2 matches 7 bases. The V and J ends lost 0 bases and 5 bases, in that order; junction bases with no gene match: 6. The CDR3 totals 16 residues. The CDR3 DNA sequence: TGTGCCAGCAGTTTAGCGGGAGGGCTTTATACCGGGGAGCTGTTTTTT. It encodes CASSLAGGLYTGELFF.

The chain links TRBV20-1 to TRBJ1-4; 10 nucleotides line up with TRBD1. The CDR3 loop spans 13 amino acids. The V gene end was trimmed by 5 bases and the J gene end by 5 bases; junction bases not matched to a gene: 2. Germline assignment: CDR1 DFQATT and CDR2 SNEGSKA (reference sequence). Here the CDR3 DNA reads TGCAGTGCTGGACAGGGGGGGAATGAAAAACTGTTTTTT. Translated: CSAGQGGNEKLFF.

The chain joins TRBV4-2 to TRBJ2-3; D perhaps matches TRBD2 (6 bases). The CDR3 is 15 amino acids. In germline, CDR1 is LGHNA, CDR2 YNFKEQ. The V end was cut by 1 base, the J end by 1 base, with 9 bases between. The CDR3 loop is CASSQVGGGTDTQYF. The CDR3 DNA follows: TGTGCCAGCAGCCAAGTCGGGGGAGGCACAGATACGCAGTATTTT.

This chain uses TRBV10-3 with TRBJ2-1; the match to TRBD2 covers 7 bases. Germline CDR1 ENHRY, CDR2 SYGVKD. The length of the CDR3 is 14 residues. Losses at the gene ends were 11 bases for V and 5 bases for J; bases not matched to a gene: 12. The CDR3, as DNA: TGTGCCTCACAAGGCGGGAGCTTGAACAATGAGCAGTTCTTC. Amino acid sequence: CASQGGSLNNEQFF.

This clonotype was seen more than once but under ten times. The J gene is TRBJ2-1, the V gene TRBV7-9, with TRBD2 matching over 10 bases. Germline values: CDR1 SEHNR, CDR2 FQNEAQ (reference sequence). The junction had 7 bases not matched to a gene; V was cut back by 7 bases and J by 4 bases. This CDR3 contains 15 residues. DNA for the CDR3: TGTGCCAGCAACCGAGCGGGAGGGGTATACAATGAGCAGTTCTTC. Residues: CASNRAGGVYNEQFF.

This clonotype was seen only a few times. The rearrangement links TRBV4-1 to TRBJ2-7; D is unresolved. The V gene lost 0 bases and the J gene lost 3 bases, with 12 bases spanning the gap. This CDR3 has 15 residues. Germline-derived CDR1 and CDR2 are MGHRA and YSYEKL. CDR3 residues: CASSQDEYGNYEQYF. The CDR3 DNA is TGCGCCAGCAGCCAAGATGAGTATGGCAACTACGAGCAGTACTTC.

In the case of this clonotype: This sequence may be a read error, since a much larger clone differs from it by one base. The genes are TRBV12-3 or TRBV12-4 and TRBJ2-3; 10 bases align to TRBD2. V shed 6 bases, J shed 3 bases, and the junction held 12 bases outside the gene matches. The CDR3 is 17 residues long. CDR3 protein: CASSHTSGVERTDTQYF. CDR3 DNA: TGTGCCAGCAGCCACACTAGCGGGGTTGAACGGACAGATACGCAGTATTTT.

The DNA of the CDR3 is TGCAGTGCTAGGCGGACTAGCGGGAACTCAGATACGCAGTATTTT. Translated, it gives CSARRTSGNSDTQYF. The chain recombines TRBV20-1 with TRBJ2-3, with 12 bases lining up with TRBD2. From germline, CDR1 is DFQATT and CDR2 SNEGSKA (reference sequence). This CDR3 comprises 15 residues. Losses at the gene ends were 3 bases for V and 4 bases for J; bases not matched to a gene: 5.

The chain uses TRBV20-1 and TRBJ2-5; D might be TRBD2 (7 bases). There are 13 residues in the CDR3. With 5 bases removed from V and 11 bases from J, the gap between germline ends came to 21 bases. Germline V gives CDR1 DFQATT, CDR2 SNEGSKA (reference sequence). The CDR3: CSARGALPNEQYF. In DNA form, the CDR3 reads TGCAGTGCTCGGGGGGCCCTTCCCAATGAGCAGTACTTC.

The rearrangement joins TRBV20-1 to TRBJ2-6; D is unresolved. The V end lost 6 bases, the J end lost 0 bases, and 18 bases lay between the germline ends. This CDR3 is built from 17 residues. From germline, CDR1 is DFQATT and CDR2 SNEGSKA (reference sequence). The CDR3 here is CSAFREAPDSGANVLTF. The CDR3, as DNA: TGCAGTGCCTTTCGCGAGGCCCCCGACTCTGGGGCCAACGTCCTGACTTTC.

The gene calls are TRBV25-1 and TRBJ2-2; no reliable D call. Trimming removed 3 bases at V and 6 bases at J, with 8 bases between. CDR1 MGHDK and CDR2 SYGVNS come from the germline V gene. The length of the CDR3 is 13 residues. This CDR3 is CASSEGGAGELFF. The CDR3 bases are TGTGCCAGCAGTGAGGGTGGGGCCGGGGAGCTGTTTTTT.

The rearrangement joins TRBV5-1 to TRBJ1-2; unclear D gene. The length of the CDR3 is 15 residues. The V gene lost 4 bases and the J gene lost 0 bases, with 13 bases spanning the gap. Germline V gene sequence: CDR1 SGHRS, CDR2 YFSETQ. The CDR3 coding sequence is TGCGCCAGCAGCCTTCGGACGGAAGCTAACTATGGCTACACCTTC. Translation gives CASSLRTEANYGYTF.

This clonotype has more than one count but fewer than ten. The genes are TRBV4-2 and TRBJ2-5; no firm D call. Between the trimmed V and J ends, which lost 1 base and 2 bases, there was a span of 8 bases. Per the germline V gene, CDR1 is LGHNA and CDR2 is YNFKEQ. This CDR3 is built from 14 residues. DNA for the CDR3: TGTGCCAGCAGCCAAGTCTCACAGCAAGAGACCCAGTACTTC. Translation: CASSQVSQQETQYF.

The chain is built from TRBV29-1 and TRBJ2-5, with TRBD1 as a possible D gene (6 bases). The CDR3 totals 13 residues. Trimming took off 3 bases at V and 1 base at J, with 9 bases between the two ends. Germline V gives CDR1 SQVTM, CDR2 ANQGSEA. The CDR3 loop is CSVEGAGQETQYF. CDR3 nucleotide sequence: TGCAGCGTTGAGGGGGCGGGCCAAGAGACCCAGTACTTC.

The chain employs TRBV28 and TRBJ2-1, with 11 bases aligning to TRBD2. This CDR3 spans 16 amino acids. V was clipped by 6 bases and J by 9 bases; unmatched bases: 13. CDR1 is MDHEN, CDR2 SYDVKM, per germline. CDR3 in DNA: TGTGCCAGCAGACCCCATAGCGGGAGGGCAGCTGGTGAGCAGTTCTTC. Its translation is CASRPHSGRAAGEQFF.

The chain recombines TRBV27 with TRBJ1-6; a possible D gene is TRBD1 (5 bases). The V gene lost 2 bases and the J gene lost 3 bases, with 11 bases spanning the gap. The germline V gene has CDR1 MNHEY and CDR2 SMNVEV (reference sequence). This CDR3 is 16 amino acids long. The CDR3 DNA follows: TGTGCCAGCAGTTTACAGGGTCTGGGCTATAATTCACCCCTCCACTTT. Residues: CASSLQGLGYNSPLHF.

The chain joins TRBV5-1 to TRBJ2-7; 9 bases are a match to TRBD2. CDR1 is SGHRS and CDR2 is YFSETQ in the germline V gene. V shed 4 bases, J shed 4 bases, and the junction held 15 bases outside the gene matches. The CDR3 has 17 amino acids. The CDR3 bases are TGCGCCAGCAGCCCCGGACTAGCGAGTACTCCTGGTTACGAGCAGTACTTC. Its translation is CASSPGLASTPGYEQYF.

The J gene is TRBJ2-3, the V gene TRBV5-5, with TRBD2 identical over 8 bases. The CDR3 has 16 amino acids. In germline, CDR1 is SGHKS, CDR2 YYEKEE (reference sequence). V shed 0 bases and J 3 bases; nucleotides not matched to a gene: 6. CDR3 bases: TGTGCCAGCAGCTTGGCTGACGGGGGGGTGACAGATACGCAGTATTTT. It yields the protein CASSLADGGVTDTQYF.

This sequence joins TRBV9 and TRBJ2-5, with a weak D call TRBD2 (5 bases). The CDR3 runs 16 residues. The germline CDR1 and CDR2 sequences are SGDLS and YYNGEE. Trimming removed 0 bases at V and 0 bases at J, with 12 bases between. CDR3 DNA sequence: TGTGCCAGCAGCGTAGGGTTAGCGAGCAACCAAGAGACCCAGTACTTC. Amino acids: CASSVGLASNQETQYF.

In this sample, this clonotype turned up once. Being one base from a much bigger clone, this may be a read error. This chain joins TRBV28 and TRBJ2-1, with TRBD2 matching over 10 bases. The J call is in doubt because the DNA end fits TRBJ2-7 better. The germline gives CDR1 MDHEN, CDR2 SYDVKM. The CDR3 runs 15 residues. For the CDR3, the DNA is TGTGCCAGCAGAGGACTAGCGGCCTCCTACAATGAGCAGTACTTC. It encodes CASRGLAASYNEQYF.

The rearrangement uses TRBV29-1 and TRBJ2-3; 8 bases align to TRBD1. The V gene end was trimmed by 0 bases and the J gene end by 4 bases; junction bases not matched to a gene: 3. Germline V lookup: CDR1 SQVTM, CDR2 ANQGSEA. The CDR3 length is 14 residues. Written as DNA, the CDR3 is TGCAGCGTTGAAGAAAGGACAGGGTCAGATACGCAGTATTTT. Its translation is CSVEERTGSDTQYF.

This clonotype was found a few times. The J gene is TRBJ2-1, the V gene TRBV4-1; D is undetermined. V was clipped by 4 bases and J by 2 bases, with 12 bases between them. This CDR3 is built from 15 residues. Germline assignment: CDR1 MGHRA and CDR2 YSYEKL. The CDR3 is CASSPGLSAYNEQFF. The DNA for the CDR3 is TGCGCCAGCAGCCCGGGCCTCTCAGCCTACAATGAGCAGTTCTTC.